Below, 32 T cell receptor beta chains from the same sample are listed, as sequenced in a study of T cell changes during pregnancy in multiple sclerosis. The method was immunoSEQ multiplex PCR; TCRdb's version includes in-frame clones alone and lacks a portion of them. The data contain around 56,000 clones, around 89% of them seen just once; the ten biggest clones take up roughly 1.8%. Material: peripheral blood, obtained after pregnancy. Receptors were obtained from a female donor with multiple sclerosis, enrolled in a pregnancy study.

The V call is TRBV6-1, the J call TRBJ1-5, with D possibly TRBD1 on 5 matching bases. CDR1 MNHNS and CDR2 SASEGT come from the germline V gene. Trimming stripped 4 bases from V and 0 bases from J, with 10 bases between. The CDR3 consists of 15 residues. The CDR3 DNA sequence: TGTGCCAGCAGTGGGATAAGGGGTAGCAATCAGCCCCAGCATTTT. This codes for CASSGIRGSNQPQHF.

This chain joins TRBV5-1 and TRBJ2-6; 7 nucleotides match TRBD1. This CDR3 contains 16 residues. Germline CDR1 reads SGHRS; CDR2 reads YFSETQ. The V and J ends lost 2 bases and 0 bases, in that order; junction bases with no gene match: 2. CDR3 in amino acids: CASSLQGNSGANVLTF. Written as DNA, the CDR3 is TGCGCCAGCAGCTTACAGGGGAACTCTGGGGCCAACGTCCTGACTTTC.

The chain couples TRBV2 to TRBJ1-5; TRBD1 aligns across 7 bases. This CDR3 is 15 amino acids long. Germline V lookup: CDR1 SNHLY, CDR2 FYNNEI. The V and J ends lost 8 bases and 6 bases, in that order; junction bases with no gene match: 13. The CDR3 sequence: CASAREGAGSQPQHF. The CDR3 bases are TGTGCCAGCGCGCGAGAGGGGGCGGGGAGTCAGCCCCAGCATTTT.

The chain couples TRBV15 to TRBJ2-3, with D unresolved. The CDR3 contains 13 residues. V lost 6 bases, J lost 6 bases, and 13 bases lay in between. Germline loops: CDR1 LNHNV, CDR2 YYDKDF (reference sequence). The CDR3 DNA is TGTGCCACCAGTTCTGGCACGCGGGATACGCAGTATTTT. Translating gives CATSSGTRDTQYF.

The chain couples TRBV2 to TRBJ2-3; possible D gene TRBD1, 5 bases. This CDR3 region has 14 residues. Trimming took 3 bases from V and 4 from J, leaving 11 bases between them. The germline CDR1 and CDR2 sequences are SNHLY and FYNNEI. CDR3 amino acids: CASSEGRVADTQYF. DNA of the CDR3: TGTGCCAGCAGTGAGGGCAGGGTCGCAGATACGCAGTATTTT.

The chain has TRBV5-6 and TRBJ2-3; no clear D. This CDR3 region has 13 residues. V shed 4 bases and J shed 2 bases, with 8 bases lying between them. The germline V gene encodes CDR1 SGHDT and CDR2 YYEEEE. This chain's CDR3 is CASSPYYTDTQYF. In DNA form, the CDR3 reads TGTGCCAGCAGCCCTTATTACACAGATACGCAGTATTTT.

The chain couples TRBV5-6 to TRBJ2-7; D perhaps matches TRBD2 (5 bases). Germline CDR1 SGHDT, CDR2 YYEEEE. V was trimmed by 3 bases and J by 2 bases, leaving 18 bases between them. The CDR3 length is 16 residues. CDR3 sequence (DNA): TGTGCCAGCAGCTCGCGGGCAGGCGACCACCCCTACGAGCAGTACTTC. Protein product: CASSSRAGDHPYEQYF.

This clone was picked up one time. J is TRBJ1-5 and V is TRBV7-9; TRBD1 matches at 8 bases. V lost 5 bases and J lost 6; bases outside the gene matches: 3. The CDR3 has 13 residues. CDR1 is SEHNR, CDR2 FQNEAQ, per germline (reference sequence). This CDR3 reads CASSGDRGQPQHF. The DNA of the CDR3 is TGTGCCAGCAGCGGCGACAGGGGTCAGCCCCAGCATTTT.

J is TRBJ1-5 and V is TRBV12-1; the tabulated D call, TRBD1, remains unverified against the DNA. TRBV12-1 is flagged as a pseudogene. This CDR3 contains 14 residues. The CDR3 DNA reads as TGTGCCAGCAGCTTTACATATAGCAATCAGCCCCAGCATTTT. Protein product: CASSFTYSNQPQHF.

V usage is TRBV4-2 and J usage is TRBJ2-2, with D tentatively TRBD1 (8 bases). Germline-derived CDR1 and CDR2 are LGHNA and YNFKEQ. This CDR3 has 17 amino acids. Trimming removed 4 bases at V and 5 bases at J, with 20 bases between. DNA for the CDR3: TGTGCCAGCAGCCCCTTAACACAGGGGGAGGGGACCGGGGAGCTGTTTTTT. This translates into CASSPLTQGEGTGELFF.

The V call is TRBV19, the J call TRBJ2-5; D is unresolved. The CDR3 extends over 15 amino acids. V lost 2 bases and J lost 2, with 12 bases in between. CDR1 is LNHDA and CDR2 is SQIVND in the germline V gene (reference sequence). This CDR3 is CASSIRSGLQETQYF. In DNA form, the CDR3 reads TGTGCCAGTAGTATACGGTCAGGCCTGCAAGAGACCCAGTACTTC. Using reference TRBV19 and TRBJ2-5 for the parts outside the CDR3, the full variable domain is DGGITQSPKYLFRKEGQNVTLSCEQNLNHDAMYWYRQDPGQGLRLIYYSQIVNDFQKGDIAEGYSVSREKKESFPLTVTSAQKNPTAFYLCASSIRSGLQETQYFGPGTRLLVL.

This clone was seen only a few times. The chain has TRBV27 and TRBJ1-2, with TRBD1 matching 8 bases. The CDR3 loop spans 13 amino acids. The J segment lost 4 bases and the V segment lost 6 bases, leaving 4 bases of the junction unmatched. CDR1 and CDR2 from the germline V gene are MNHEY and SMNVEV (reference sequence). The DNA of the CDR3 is TGTGCCAGCAGCGGACAGGGTGTCTATGGCTACACCTTC. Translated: CASSGQGVYGYTF.

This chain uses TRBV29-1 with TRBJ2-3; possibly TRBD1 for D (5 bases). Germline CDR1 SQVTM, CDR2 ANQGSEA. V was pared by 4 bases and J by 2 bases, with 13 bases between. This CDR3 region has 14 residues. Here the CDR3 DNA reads TGCAGCGTTGGTTGGGGCCGGAACACAGATACGCAGTATTTT. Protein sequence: CSVGWGRNTDTQYF.

CDR3 sequence (DNA): TGCGCCAGCAGCCTCCGGGACAGGCTTGATTCTGGCCTAGCCAAAAACATTCAGTACTTC. Protein: CASSLRDRLDSGLAKNIQYF. This chain joins TRBV4-1 and TRBJ2-4, with 8 bases lining up with TRBD1. CDR3 length: 20 amino acids. J gave up 0 bases and V 4 bases, and 17 bases lay outside the gene matches. Germline values: CDR1 MGHRA, CDR2 YSYEKL.

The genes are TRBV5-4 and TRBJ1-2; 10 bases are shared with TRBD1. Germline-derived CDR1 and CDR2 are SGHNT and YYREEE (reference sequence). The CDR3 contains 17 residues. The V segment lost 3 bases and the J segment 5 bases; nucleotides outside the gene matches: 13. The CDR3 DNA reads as TGTGCCAGCAGCTCCTTGCGGGGACAGGGGCGCGGGTATGGCTACACCTTC. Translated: CASSSLRGQGRGYGYTF.

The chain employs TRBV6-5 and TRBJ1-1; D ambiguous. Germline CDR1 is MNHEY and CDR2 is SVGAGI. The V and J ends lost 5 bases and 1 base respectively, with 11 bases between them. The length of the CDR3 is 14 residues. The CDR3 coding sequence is TGTGCCAGCAGTACGAGCGGGCGGAACACTGAAGCTTTCTTT. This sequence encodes CASSTSGRNTEAFF.

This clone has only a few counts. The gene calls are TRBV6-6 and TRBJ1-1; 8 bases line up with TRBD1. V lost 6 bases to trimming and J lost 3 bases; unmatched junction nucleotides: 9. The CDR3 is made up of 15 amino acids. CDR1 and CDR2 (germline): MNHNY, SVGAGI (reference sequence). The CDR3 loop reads CASRHRDRRDTEAFF. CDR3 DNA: TGTGCCAGCAGACACCGGGACAGGAGGGACACTGAAGCTTTCTTT.

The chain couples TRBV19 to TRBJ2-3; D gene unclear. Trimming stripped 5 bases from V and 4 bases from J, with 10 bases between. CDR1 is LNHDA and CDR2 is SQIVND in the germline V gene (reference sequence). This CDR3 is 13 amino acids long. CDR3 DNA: TGTGCCAGTAGTTCCGGGTTCTCAGATACGCAGTATTTT. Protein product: CASSSGFSDTQYF. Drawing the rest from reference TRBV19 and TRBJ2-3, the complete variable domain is DGGITQSPKYLFRKEGQNVTLSCEQNLNHDAMYWYRQDPGQGLRLIYYSQIVNDFQKGDIAEGYSVSREKKESFPLTVTSAQKNPTAFYLCASSSGFSDTQYFGPGTRLTVL.

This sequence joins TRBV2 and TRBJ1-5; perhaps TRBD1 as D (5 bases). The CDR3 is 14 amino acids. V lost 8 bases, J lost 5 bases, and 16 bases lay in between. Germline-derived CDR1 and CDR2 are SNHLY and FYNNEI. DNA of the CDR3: TGTGCCAGCCAGGGATGGGGTATCGATCAGCCCCAGCATTTT. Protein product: CASQGWGIDQPQHF.

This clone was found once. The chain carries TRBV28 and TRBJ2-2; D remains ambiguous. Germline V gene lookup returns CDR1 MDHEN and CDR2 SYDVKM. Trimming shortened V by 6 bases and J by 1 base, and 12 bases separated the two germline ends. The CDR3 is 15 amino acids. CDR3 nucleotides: TGTGCCAGCAGCCCCTTCAGTCGGAACACCGGGGAGCTGTTTTTT. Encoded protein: CASSPFSRNTGELFF.

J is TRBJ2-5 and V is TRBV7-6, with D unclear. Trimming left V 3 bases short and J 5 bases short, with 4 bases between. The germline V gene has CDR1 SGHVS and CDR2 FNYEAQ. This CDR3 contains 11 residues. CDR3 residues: CASSFQETQYF. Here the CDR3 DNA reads TGTGCCAGCAGCTTCCAGGAGACCCAGTACTTC.

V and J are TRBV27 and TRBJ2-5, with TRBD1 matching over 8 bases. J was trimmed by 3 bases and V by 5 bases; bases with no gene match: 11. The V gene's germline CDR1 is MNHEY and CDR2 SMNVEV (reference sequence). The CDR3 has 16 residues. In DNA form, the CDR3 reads TGTGCCAGCAGTCGCCCGACAGGGGTGTTTGAAGAGACCCAGTACTTC. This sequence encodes CASSRPTGVFEETQYF.

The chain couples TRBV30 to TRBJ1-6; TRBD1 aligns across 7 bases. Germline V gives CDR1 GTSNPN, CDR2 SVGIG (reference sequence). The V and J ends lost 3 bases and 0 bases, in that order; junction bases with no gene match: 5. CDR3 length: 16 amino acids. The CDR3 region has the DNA TGTGCCTGGAGGACAGGGACAAACTCCTATAATTCACCCCTCCACTTT. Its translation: CAWRTGTNSYNSPLHF.

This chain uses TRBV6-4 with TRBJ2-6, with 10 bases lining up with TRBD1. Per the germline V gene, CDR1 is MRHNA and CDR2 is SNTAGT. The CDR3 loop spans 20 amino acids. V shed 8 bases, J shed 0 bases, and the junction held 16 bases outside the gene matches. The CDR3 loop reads CASVDRGLESGRSGANVLTF. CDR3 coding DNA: TGTGCCAGCGTAGACAGGGGGCTTGAAAGTGGTCGCTCTGGGGCCAACGTCCTGACTTTC.

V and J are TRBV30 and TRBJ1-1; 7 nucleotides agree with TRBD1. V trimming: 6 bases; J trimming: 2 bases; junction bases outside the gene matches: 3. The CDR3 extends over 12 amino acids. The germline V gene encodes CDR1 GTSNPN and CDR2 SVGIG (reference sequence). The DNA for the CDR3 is TGTGCCTGTAACAGGGGTAACACTGAAGCTTTCTTT. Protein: CACNRGNTEAFF. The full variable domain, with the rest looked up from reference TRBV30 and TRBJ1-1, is SQTIHQWPATLVQPVGSPLSLECTVEGTSNPNLYWYRQAAGRGLQLLFYSVGIGQISSEVPQNLSASRPQDRQFILSSKKLLLSDSGFYLCACNRGNTEAFFGQGTRLTVV.

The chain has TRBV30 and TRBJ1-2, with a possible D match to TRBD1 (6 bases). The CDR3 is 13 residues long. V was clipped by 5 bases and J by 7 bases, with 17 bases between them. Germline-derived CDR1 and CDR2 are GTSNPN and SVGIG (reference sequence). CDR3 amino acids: CAWSRTTGLGYTF. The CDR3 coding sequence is TGTGCCTGGTCGAGGACAACAGGGCTTGGCTACACCTTC. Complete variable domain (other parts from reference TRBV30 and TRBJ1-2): SQTIHQWPATLVQPVGSPLSLECTVEGTSNPNLYWYRQAAGRGLQLLFYSVGIGQISSEVPQNLSASRPQDRQFILSSKKLLLSDSGFYLCAWSRTTGLGYTFGSGTRLTVV.

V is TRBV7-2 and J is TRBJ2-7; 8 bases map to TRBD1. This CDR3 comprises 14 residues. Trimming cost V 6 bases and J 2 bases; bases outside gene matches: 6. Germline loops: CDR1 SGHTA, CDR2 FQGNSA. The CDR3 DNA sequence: TGTGCCAGCAGGACAGACAGGGGAACCTACGAGCAGTACTTC. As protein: CASRTDRGTYEQYF.

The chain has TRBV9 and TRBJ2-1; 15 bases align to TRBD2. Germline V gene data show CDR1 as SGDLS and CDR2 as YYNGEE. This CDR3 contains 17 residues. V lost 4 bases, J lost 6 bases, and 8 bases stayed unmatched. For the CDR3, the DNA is TGTGCCAGCAGCTCACGGACTAGCGGGGGGGTGACCAATGAGCAGTTCTTC. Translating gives CASSSRTSGGVTNEQFF.

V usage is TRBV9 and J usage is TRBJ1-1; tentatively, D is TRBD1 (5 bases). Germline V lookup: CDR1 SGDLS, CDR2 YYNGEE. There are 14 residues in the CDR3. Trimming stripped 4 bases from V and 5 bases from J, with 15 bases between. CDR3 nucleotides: TGTGCCAGCAGCCCCCCGGGGGATTTGACTGAAGCTTTCTTT. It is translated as CASSPPGDLTEAFF. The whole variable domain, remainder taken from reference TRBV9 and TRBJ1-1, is DSGVTQTPKHLITATGQRVTLRCSPRSGDLSVYWYQQSLDQGLQFLIQYYNGEERAKGNILERFSAQQFPDLHSELNLSSLELGDSALYFCASSPPGDLTEAFFGQGTRLTVV.

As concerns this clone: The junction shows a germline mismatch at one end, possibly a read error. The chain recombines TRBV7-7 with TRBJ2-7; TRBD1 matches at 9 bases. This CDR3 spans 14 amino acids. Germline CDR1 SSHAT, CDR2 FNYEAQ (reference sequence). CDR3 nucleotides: TGTGCTAGCAGCCCGGCCGGGACAGGGCAGGAGCAGTACTTC. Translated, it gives CASSPAGTGQEQYF.

The CDR3 here is CASTPDKLKKLFF. The CDR3, as DNA: TGTGCCAGTACGCCGGACAAATTGAAAAAACTGTTTTTT. The gene calls are TRBV19 and TRBJ1-4; D might be TRBD1 (5 bases). The CDR3 sequence is 13 residues long. The germline V and J ends were trimmed by 7 bases and 9 bases, with 15 bases remaining between them. The germline V gene has CDR1 LNHDA and CDR2 SQIVND (reference sequence).

The DNA for the CDR3 is TGTGCCACCAGCAGGGGTAACAGGCGTGGCTACACCTTC. Translating gives CATSRGNRRGYTF. V gene TRBV15 combines with J gene TRBJ1-2; D possibly corresponds to TRBD1 (5 bases). The V gene's germline CDR1 is LNHNV and CDR2 YYDKDF (reference sequence). V lost 3 bases and J 7 bases, leaving 12 bases between the germline ends. The CDR3 is 13 residues long.